This T cell receptor (beta chain) originates from a study of blood T cell repertoires in COVID-19. Study-level background: The United States, Italy and Spain were the sources of the acute and convalescent COVID-19 samples.

Trimming cost V 1 base and J 5 bases, with 17 bases left between them. Germline assignment: CDR1 SGHAT and CDR2 FQNNGV. The CDR3 totals 16 residues. Measured with immunoSEQ multiplex PCR; TCRdb has only the in-frame clones, and not every one. The sample carries under 200,000 clones, over 75% recorded once. Grouping used clinical history reported by participants in a survey and questionnaire. Cohort 3 donors were reported recovered after two negative PCRs, clearance, or symptom resolution. V is TRBV11-2 and J is TRBJ1-2; D is possibly TRBD1 (6 bases). The receptor comes from a woman between 45 and 60 years old who had recovered from COVID-19. Material for sequencing was PBMCs or T cells enriched from blood (not recorded which). For the CDR3, the DNA is TGTGCCAGCAGCTTAGTCAGGGGCAGATTAGGATATGGCTACACCTTC. Protein: CASSLVRGRLGYGYTF. The variable domain in full, with the rest retrieved from reference TRBV11-2 and TRBJ1-2, is EAGVAQSPRYKIIEKRQSVAFWCNPISGHATLYWYQQILGQGPKLLIQFQNNGVVDDSQLPKDRFSAERLKGVDSTLKIQPAKLEDSAVYLCASSLVRGRLGYGYTFGSGTRLTVV.